Presented here are 22 T cell receptor beta chains from one specimen sequenced in a study of shared clonotypes between healthy human individuals. Using immunoSEQ multiplex PCR, the repertoire was profiled, and TCRdb retains in-frame clones only, with some absent. Here the sample spans 300,000 to 400,000 clones, more than 60% being singletons. Material: memory CD4+ T cells sorted from blood. The subset was: CD45RA-negative fraction. These receptors all stem from a man aged 25 to 45 in good health.

Only one count was recorded for this clone. The V call is TRBV6-6, the J call TRBJ1-4, with a possible D match to TRBD1 (6 bases). Germline values: CDR1 MNHNY, CDR2 SVGAGI (reference sequence). The CDR3 spans 13 residues. Trimming shortened V by 8 bases and J by 6 bases, and 13 bases separated the two germline ends. CDR3: CASQRGQDEKLFF. The CDR3 DNA follows: TGTGCCAGCCAACGGGGGCAAGATGAAAAACTGTTTTTT.

This clone was picked up a small number of times. This chain joins TRBV5-1 and TRBJ2-3; D call uncertain. Trimming removed 1 base at V and 4 bases at J, with 10 bases between. Germline CDR1 SGHRS, CDR2 YFSETQ. The CDR3 is 14 amino acids. In DNA, the CDR3 is TGCGCCAGCAGCTTGCGGCAGAGCGCAGATACGCAGTATTTT. This translates into CASSLRQSADTQYF.

This chain connects TRBV10-3 to TRBJ1-1; 10 bases line up with TRBD1. CDR1 ENHRY and CDR2 SYGVKD come from the germline V gene. This CDR3 is 16 amino acids long. Losses at the gene ends were 6 bases for V and 0 bases for J; bases not matched to a gene: 7. For the CDR3, the DNA is TGTGCCATCAGACCGGGACAGGGGAGCATGAACACTGAAGCTTTCTTT. Amino acid sequence: CAIRPGQGSMNTEAFF.

The rearrangement uses TRBV7-2 and TRBJ2-3, with 12 bases matching TRBD2. J lost 5 bases, V lost 5 bases, and 2 bases had no gene match. The CDR3 contains 14 residues. Germline lookup yields CDR1 SGHTA and CDR2 FQGNSA. In nucleotides, the CDR3 is TGTGCCAGCAGCGAGGGACTAGCGGGAGATACGCAGTATTTT. It codes for CASSEGLAGDTQYF.

This clone occurred once. The sample holds other DNA sequences that translate to the same CDR3. This rearrangement joins TRBV5-1 to TRBJ1-5, with D tentatively TRBD1 (5 bases). This CDR3 region has 14 residues. From germline, CDR1 is SGHRS and CDR2 YFSETQ. V dropped 0 bases and J dropped 5 bases, with 9 bases sitting between them. This chain's CDR3 is CASSLAGGDQPQHF. CDR3 DNA: TGCGCCAGCAGCTTGGCGGGGGGAGATCAGCCCCAGCATTTT.

The J gene is TRBJ1-2, the V gene TRBV6-5; 9 bases fit TRBD1. V lost 5 bases to trimming and J lost 8 bases; unmatched junction nucleotides: 6. Germline lookup yields CDR1 MNHEY and CDR2 SVGAGI. The CDR3 sequence is 13 residues long. The CDR3 protein is CASSPQGAGGYTF. CDR3 bases: TGTGCCAGCAGTCCACAGGGGGCTGGAGGCTACACCTTC.

CDR3 in DNA: TGTGCCAGCAGTTTAGGCGAGCAGTACTTC. This codes for CASSLGEQYF. The chain employs TRBV27 and TRBJ2-7; no reliable D call. The CDR3 spans 10 residues. V dropped 2 bases and J dropped 6 bases, with 2 bases sitting between them. Germline assignment: CDR1 MNHEY and CDR2 SMNVEV (reference sequence).

This sequence joins TRBV28 and TRBJ1-2; D gene ambiguous. CDR1 and CDR2 from the germline V gene are MDHEN and SYDVKM. The CDR3 is 16 amino acids. V lost 6 bases and J lost 2, with 19 bases in between. The CDR3 coding sequence is TGTGCCAGCAGCCTACGTGGGCTTACCCGGAACTATGGCTACACCTTC. Translating gives CASSLRGLTRNYGYTF.

The chain links TRBV5-4 to TRBJ1-2; D uncertain. The germline CDR1 and CDR2 sequences are SGHNT and YYREEE (reference sequence). The CDR3 consists of 15 residues. Trimming took off 2 bases at V and 4 bases at J, with 15 bases between the two ends. The CDR3 loop is CASSLPSEGRYGYTF. The CDR3 DNA follows: TGTGCCAGCAGCTTACCCTCTGAGGGCCGCTATGGCTACACCTTC.

In DNA form, the CDR3 reads TGTGCCAGCAGCTCAATCCAGGGAGAGCTGTTTTTT. It translates to CASSSIQGELFF. The V call is TRBV13, the J call TRBJ2-2; maybe TRBD1 (5 bases). Germline V gene data show CDR1 as PRHDT and CDR2 as FYEKMQ (reference sequence). Trimming pared 4 bases from V and 11 bases from J, leaving 11 bases between. This CDR3 region has 12 residues.

The genes are TRBV6-5 and TRBJ1-5; TRBD1 is a possible D gene (5 bases). This CDR3 comprises 13 residues. Germline V gene lookup returns CDR1 MNHEY and CDR2 SVGAGI. Trimming removed 5 bases from V and 4 bases from J, with 9 bases in between. The CDR3 coding sequence is TGTGCCAGCAGTAAACAGGTTAATCAGCCCCAGCATTTT. This sequence encodes CASSKQVNQPQHF.

The J gene is TRBJ2-3, the V gene TRBV5-6; no firm D call. Trimming took off 5 bases at V and 1 base at J, with 17 bases between the two ends. The germline V gene has CDR1 SGHDT and CDR2 YYEEEE. The CDR3 covers 16 residues. The CDR3 DNA is TGTGCCAGCAGACCAACGACAAGGTTTGGCACAGATACGCAGTATTTT. It yields the protein CASRPTTRFGTDTQYF. The entire variable domain, with the rest obtained from reference TRBV5-6 and TRBJ2-3, is as follows: DAGVTQSPTHLIKTRGQQVTLRCSPKSGHDTVSWYQQALGQGPQFIFQYYEEEERQRGNFPDRFSGHQFPNYSSELNVNALLLGDSALYLCASRPTTRFGTDTQYFGPGTRLTVL.

This sequence joins TRBV18 and TRBJ2-2; D uncertain. The CDR3 contains 12 residues. Germline V gene lookup returns CDR1 KGHSH and CDR2 LQKENI. V dropped 2 bases and J dropped 8 bases, with 6 bases sitting between them. CDR3 in DNA: TGTGCCAGCTCACCAAGGGCGGGGGAGCTGTTTTTT. Translated, it gives CASSPRAGELFF.

The chain uses TRBV12-2 and TRBJ2-1. TRBV12-2 is deemed a pseudogene. The CDR3 spans 15 residues. The CDR3 sequence: CASRFFGGLSNEQFF. The CDR3 DNA sequence: TGTGCAAGTCGCTTTTTCGGGGGCCTTTCCAATGAGCAGTTCTTC.

The CDR3 loop reads CASSPGSRDEQFF. CDR3 nucleotide sequence: TGTGCCAGCAGCCCCGGGAGCAGAGATGAGCAGTTCTTC. This chain joins TRBV6-5 and TRBJ2-1; D is possibly TRBD2 (6 bases). The germline gives CDR1 MNHEY, CDR2 SVGAGI. With 6 bases removed from V and 8 bases from J, the gap between germline ends came to 14 bases. The CDR3 sequence is 13 residues long.

The chain is built from TRBV28 and TRBJ1-2; TRBD1 might be the D (5 bases). The CDR3 contains 15 residues. The germline CDR1 and CDR2 sequences are MDHEN and SYDVKM. V lost 2 bases and J 6 bases, leaving 16 bases between the germline ends. The CDR3 region is CASSLGVGANNGYTF. The CDR3 region has the DNA TGTGCCAGCAGTTTAGGTGTAGGGGCGAATAATGGCTACACCTTC.

The chain carries TRBV7-2 and TRBJ2-1, with no clear D. V dropped 5 bases and J dropped 4 bases, with 12 bases sitting between them. The germline V gene encodes CDR1 SGHTA and CDR2 FQGNSA. This CDR3 comprises 14 residues. The CDR3 region has the DNA TGTGCCAGCAGCCTCATGACGGAATACAATGAGCAGTTCTTC. This gives the protein CASSLMTEYNEQFF.

This clone was found once. The CDR3 spells CSATEFGGAGQPQHF. CDR3 in DNA: TGCAGCGCTACCGAATTTGGGGGGGCTGGGCAGCCCCAGCATTTT. The V call is TRBV29-1, the J call TRBJ1-5; the D gene is possibly TRBD1 (6 bases). Per germline, CDR1 SQVTM and CDR2 ANQGSEA. This CDR3 is 15 amino acids long. The V gene lost 7 bases and the J gene lost 7 bases, with 23 bases spanning the gap. The variable domain in full, with the rest retrieved from reference TRBV29-1 and TRBJ1-5, is SAVISQKPSRDICQRGTSLTIQCQVDSQVTMMFWYRQQPGQSLTLIATANQGSEATYESGFVIDKFPISRPNLTFSTLTVSNMSPEDSSIYLCSATEFGGAGQPQHFGDGTRLSIL.

This chain connects TRBV25-1 to TRBJ2-7; 11 bases are a match to TRBD2. CDR1 and CDR2 from the germline V gene are MGHDK and SYGVNS. V trimming: 1 base; J trimming: 3 bases; junction bases outside the gene matches: 8. The CDR3 has 17 amino acids. Here the CDR3 DNA reads TGTGCCAGCAGTGAATTAGAACTAGCGGGAGAGGTCTACGAGCAGTACTTC. Translated: CASSELELAGEVYEQYF.

The sample holds a few counts of this clone. V gene TRBV5-4 combines with J gene TRBJ2-5; the D is unclear. The germline V gene encodes CDR1 SGHNT and CDR2 YYREEE (reference sequence). The CDR3 is 13 amino acids. Trimming took 0 bases from V and 5 from J, leaving 8 bases between them. CDR3 residues: CASSLAPPETQYF. Here the CDR3 DNA reads TGTGCCAGCAGCTTGGCCCCTCCGGAGACCCAGTACTTC.

For this clone: The same CDR3 arises from other DNA sequences in this sample as well. CDR3 residues: CASSPGTGAYEQYF. DNA of the CDR3: TGTGCCAGCTCACCAGGGACGGGGGCCTACGAGCAGTACTTC. The chain has TRBV18 and TRBJ2-7, with D perhaps TRBD2 (6 bases). The ends were cut back, 2 bases at V and 2 bases at J, with 10 bases in the middle. This CDR3 spans 14 amino acids. Germline CDR1 KGHSH, CDR2 LQKENI.

V usage is TRBV4-1 and J usage is TRBJ2-2; the D gene is possibly TRBD1 (6 bases). The CDR3 loop spans 16 amino acids. The germline gives CDR1 MGHRA, CDR2 YSYEKL. V lost 2 bases and J 6 bases, leaving 16 bases between the germline ends. Here the CDR3 DNA reads TGCGCCAGCAGCCAACAACAGGGTATTATCTCCGGGGAGCTGTTTTTT. Amino acids: CASSQQQGIISGELFF.